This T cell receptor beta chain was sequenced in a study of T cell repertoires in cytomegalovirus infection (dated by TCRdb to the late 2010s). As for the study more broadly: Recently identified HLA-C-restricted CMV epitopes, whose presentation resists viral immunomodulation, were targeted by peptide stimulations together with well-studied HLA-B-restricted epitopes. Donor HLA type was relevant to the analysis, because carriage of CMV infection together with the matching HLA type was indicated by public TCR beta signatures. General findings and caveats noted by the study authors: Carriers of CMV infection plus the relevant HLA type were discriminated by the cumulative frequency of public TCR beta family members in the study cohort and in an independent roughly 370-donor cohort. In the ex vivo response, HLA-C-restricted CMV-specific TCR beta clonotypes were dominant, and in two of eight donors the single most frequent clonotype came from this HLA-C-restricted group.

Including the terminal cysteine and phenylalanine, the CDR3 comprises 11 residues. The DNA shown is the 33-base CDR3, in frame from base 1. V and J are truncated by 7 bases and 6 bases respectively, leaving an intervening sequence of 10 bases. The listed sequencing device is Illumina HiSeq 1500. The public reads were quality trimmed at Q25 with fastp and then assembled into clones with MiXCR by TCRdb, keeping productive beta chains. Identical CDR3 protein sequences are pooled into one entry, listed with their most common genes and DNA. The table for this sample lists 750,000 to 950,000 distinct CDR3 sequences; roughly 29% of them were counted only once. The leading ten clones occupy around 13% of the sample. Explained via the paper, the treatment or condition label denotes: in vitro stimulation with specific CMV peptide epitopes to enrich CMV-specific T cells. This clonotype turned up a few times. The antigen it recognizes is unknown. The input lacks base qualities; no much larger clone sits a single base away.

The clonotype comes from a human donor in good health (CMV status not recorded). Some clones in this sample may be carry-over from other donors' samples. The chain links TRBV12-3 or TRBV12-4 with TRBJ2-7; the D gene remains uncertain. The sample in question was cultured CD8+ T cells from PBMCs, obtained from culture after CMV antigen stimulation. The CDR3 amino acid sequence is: CASTRFTEQYF. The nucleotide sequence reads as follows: TGTGCCAGCACCCGTTTCACCGAGCAGTACTTC.